This is a list of T cell receptor beta chains from one sample in a study of cytomegalovirus exposure and HLA in healthy donors. Assay: immunoSEQ multiplex PCR; the TCRdb copy retains only in-frame clones and omits some. The sample shows 150,000 to 200,000 clones, approximately 84% of them seen only once. The specimen was PBMCs. The source of these receptors is a man younger than 35 in good health and CMV-seropositive. Both conserved end residues are part of each CDR3. A D gene is named only where the DNA matches it firmly. Clone size is not always given. Where it is, it says once, few, many or a class for expanded clones.

size,D,length,V,J,DNA,CDR3
NA,NA,12,TRBV6-4,TRBJ2-2,TGTGCCAGCGGGTCTAGATCCGGGGAGCTGTTTTTT,CASGSRSGELFF
NA,TRBD1,15,TRBV6-6,TRBJ1-3,TGTGCCAGCAGTTTACAGGGGAGCAGTGGAAACACCATATATTTT,CASSLQGSSGNTIYF
NA,TRBD2,13,TRBV29-1,TRBJ2-7,TGCAGTACAGGCGGGAGGGCGGTGTACGAGCAGTACTTC,CSTGGRAVYEQYF
NA,NA,14,TRBV9,TRBJ2-1,TGTGCCAGCAGCGTAGGCTCCTACTACAATGAGCAGTTCTTC,CASSVGSYYNEQFF
NA,TRBD2,15,TRBV13,TRBJ2-7,TGTGCCAGCAGCGAACAGACTAGCCCGTCCTACGAGCAGTACTTC,CASSEQTSPSYEQYF
NA,NA,12,TRBV4-1,TRBJ1-5,TGCGCCAGCAGCCAAGGGTTCGGGCCCCAGCATTTT,CASSQGFGPQHF
NA,NA,14,TRBV27,TRBJ1-3,TGTGCCAGCAGCTTGCTCGGGGGGGGAAACACCATATATTTT,CASSLLGGGNTIYF
NA,NA,11,TRBV2,TRBJ2-1,TGTGCCAGCAGCCGCCCCGGTGAGCAGTTCTTC,CASSRPGEQFF
NA,NA,12,TRBV2,TRBJ1-1,TGTGCCAGCAGTGAAACGCCAGGCGAAGCTTTCTTT,CASSETPGEAFF
NA,TRBD1,13,TRBV10-3,TRBJ1-2,TGTGCCATCAATCCGGGACAGGGGTATGGCTACACCTTC,CAINPGQGYGYTF
NA,TRBD2,16,TRBV28,TRBJ2-5,TGTGCCAGCATCCGGGGGGCTAGCGGGAGAAAGGAGACCCAGTACTTC,CASIRGASGRKETQYF
few,NA,11,TRBV29-1,TRBJ1-2,TGCAGCGTTGATCCCAGGGATGGCTACACCTTC,CSVDPRDGYTF
NA,NA,13,TRBV5-6,TRBJ2-2,TGTGCCAGCAGCTTTCCTACGGCCGGGGAGCTGTTTTTT,CASSFPTAGELFF
NA,NA,15,TRBV15,TRBJ2-7,TGTGCCACCAGCAGAGGGCGAACAGGGCTGGTCGAGCAGTACTTC,CATSRGRTGLVEQYF
NA,NA,14,TRBV7-3,TRBJ2-1,TGTGCCAGCAGCCGTAGGGGCCTTGGGGATGAGCAGTTCTTC,CASSRRGLGDEQFF
NA,TRBD2,15,TRBV28,TRBJ2-5,TGTGCCAGCAGTTCGAGCGGGAGGGCGCGGGAGACCCAGTACTTC,CASSSSGRARETQYF
NA,TRBD1,14,TRBV7-9,TRBJ1-2,TGTGCCAGCAGCCCCCGACAGGGAAACTATGGCTACACCTTC,CASSPRQGNYGYTF
NA,NA,16,TRBV7-9,TRBJ2-1,TGTGCCAGCAGCTCTACAGAGGGCCGTTCCTACAATGAGCAGTTCTTC,CASSSTEGRSYNEQFF
NA,TRBD2,17,TRBV27,TRBJ2-5,TGTGCCAGCAGATTGGCGGGGGGGGGAACCTTCGGTAGGACCCAGTACTTC,CASRLAGGGTFGRTQYF
NA,NA,15,TRBV7-2,TRBJ2-7,TGTGCCAGCAGCTTAACGTTAGCGAGGAACTACGAGCAGTACTTC,CASSLTLARNYEQYF
NA,TRBD2,14,TRBV5-1,TRBJ2-7,TGCGCCAGCAGCGTAGCGGGTCTCTCCTACGAGCAGTACTTC,CASSVAGLSYEQYF
NA,NA,14,TRBV7-3,TRBJ1-5,TGTGCCAGCAGGTCCGCGGGGAGCAATCAGCCCCAGCATTTT,CASRSAGSNQPQHF
NA,NA,14,TRBV10-3,TRBJ2-2,TGTGCCATCATGGACGGACTTAGTAGCGGGGAGCTGTTTTTT,CAIMDGLSSGELFF
NA,NA,17,TRBV30,TRBJ2-1,TGTGCCTGGAGTGTATTTGGGCCCGGCGAGAAGCACGATGAGCAGTTCTTC,CAWSVFGPGEKHDEQFF
NA,TRBD2,16,TRBV4-3,TRBJ2-1,TGCGCCAGCAGCCGCACCGGGACTAGCGGGAGATATGAGCAGTTCTTC,CASSRTGTSGRYEQFF
NA,TRBD2,15,TRBV7-9,TRBJ2-7,TGTGCCAGCAGCTTTGAGCGGGAGCACCGCTACGAGCAGTACTTC,CASSFEREHRYEQYF
NA,NA,14,TRBV27,TRBJ2-7,TGTGCCAGCAGTTCAGTGGACAGCCGCTACGAGCAGTACTTC,CASSSVDSRYEQYF
NA,NA,14,TRBV11-3,TRBJ2-1,TGTGCCAGCAGCTTTGGACATCTCTACAATGAGCAGTTCTTC,CASSFGHLYNEQFF
NA,NA,14,TRBV6-5,TRBJ1-1,TGTGCCAGCAGGACCCGCGAGGGAGTCTCTGAAGCTTTCTTT,CASRTREGVSEAFF
NA,NA,15,TRBV28,TRBJ1-4,TGTGCCAGCAGCTTAAGGGGGTTAGCTAATGAAAAACTGTTTTTT,CASSLRGLANEKLFF
NA,TRBD2,17,TRBV2,TRBJ2-7,TGTGCCAGCAGTGATTTCGGTAGCGGGAGGGCCACCGAGGAGCAGTACTTC,CASSDFGSGRATEEQYF
NA,TRBD2,14,TRBV7-9,TRBJ2-7,TGTGCCAGCAGGCAGAACCTAGCGGGAGACGAGCAGTACTTC,CASRQNLAGDEQYF